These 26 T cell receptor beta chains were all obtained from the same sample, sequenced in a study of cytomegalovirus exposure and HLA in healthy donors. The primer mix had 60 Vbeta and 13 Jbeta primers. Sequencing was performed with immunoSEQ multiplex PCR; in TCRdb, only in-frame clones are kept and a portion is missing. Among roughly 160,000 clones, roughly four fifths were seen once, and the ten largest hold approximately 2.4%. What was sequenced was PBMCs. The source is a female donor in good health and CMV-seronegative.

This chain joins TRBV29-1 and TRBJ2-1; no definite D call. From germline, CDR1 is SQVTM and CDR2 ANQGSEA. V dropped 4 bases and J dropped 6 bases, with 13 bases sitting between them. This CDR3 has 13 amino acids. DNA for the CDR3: TGCAGCGTTGCCCACCTACTTGTCAATGAGCAGTTCTTC. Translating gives CSVAHLLVNEQFF.

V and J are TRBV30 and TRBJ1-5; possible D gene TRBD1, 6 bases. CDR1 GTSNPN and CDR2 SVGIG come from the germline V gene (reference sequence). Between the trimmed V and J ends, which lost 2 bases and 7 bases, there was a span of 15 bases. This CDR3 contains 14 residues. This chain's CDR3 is CAWSISQGSQPQHF. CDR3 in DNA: TGTGCCTGGAGTATCTCACAGGGTAGCCAGCCCCAGCATTTT.

This chain's CDR3 is CASNGGTGVYEQYF. The DNA of the CDR3 is TGTGCCAGTAATGGCGGGACAGGGGTCTACGAGCAGTACTTC. The V gene is TRBV19, the J gene TRBJ2-7; 10 bases match TRBD1. The CDR3 has 14 amino acids. The V and J ends lost 7 bases and 3 bases, in that order; junction bases with no gene match: 6. Germline values: CDR1 LNHDA, CDR2 SQIVND (reference sequence).

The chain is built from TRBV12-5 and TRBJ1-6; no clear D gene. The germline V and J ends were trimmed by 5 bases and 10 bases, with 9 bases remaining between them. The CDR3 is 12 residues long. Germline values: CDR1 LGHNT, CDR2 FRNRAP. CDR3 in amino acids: CASGPGLSPLHF. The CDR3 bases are TGTGCTAGTGGTCCCGGACTCTCACCCCTCCACTTT.

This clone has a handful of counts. The CDR3 protein is CASSTGTGGSEAFF. The CDR3 DNA is TGCGCCAGCAGCACCGGGACAGGGGGCTCTGAAGCTTTCTTT. V usage is TRBV4-3 and J usage is TRBJ1-1, with 12 positions matching TRBD1. The CDR3 has 14 amino acids. The germline V gene encodes CDR1 LGHNA and CDR2 YSLEER. V dropped 5 bases and J dropped 6; count of bases not matched to a gene: 4.

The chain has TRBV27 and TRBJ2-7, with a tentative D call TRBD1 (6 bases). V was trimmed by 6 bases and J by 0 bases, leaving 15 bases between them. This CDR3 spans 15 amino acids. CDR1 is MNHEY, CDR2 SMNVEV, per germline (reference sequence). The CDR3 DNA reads TGTGCCAGCAGACGCCCCACAGGGACCTCCTACGAGCAGTACTTC. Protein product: CASRRPTGTSYEQYF.

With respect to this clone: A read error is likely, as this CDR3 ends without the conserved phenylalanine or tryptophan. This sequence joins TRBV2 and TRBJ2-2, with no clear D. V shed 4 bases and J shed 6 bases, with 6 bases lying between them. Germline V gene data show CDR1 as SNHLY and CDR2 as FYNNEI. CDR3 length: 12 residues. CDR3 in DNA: TGTGCCAGCAGTGGAGAGGCCGGGGAGCTGTTTCTT. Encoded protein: CASSGEAGELFL.

This chain's CDR3 is CATSPGQGGQHF. The CDR3 DNA follows: TGTGCCACCAGCCCCGGACAGGGAGGCCAGCATTTT. The chain combines TRBV15 with TRBJ1-5, with 8 bases identical to TRBD1. The junction had 6 bases not matched to a gene; V was cut back by 5 bases and J by 12 bases. The V gene's germline CDR1 is LNHNV and CDR2 YYDKDF (reference sequence). The CDR3 totals 12 residues.

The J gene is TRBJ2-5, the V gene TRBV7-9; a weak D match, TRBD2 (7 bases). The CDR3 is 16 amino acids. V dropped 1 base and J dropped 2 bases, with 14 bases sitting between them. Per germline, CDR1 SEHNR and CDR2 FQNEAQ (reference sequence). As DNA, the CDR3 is TGTGCCAGCAGCTTAGTGGGGGGGGCACAACAAGAGACCCAGTACTTC. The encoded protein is CASSLVGGAQQETQYF. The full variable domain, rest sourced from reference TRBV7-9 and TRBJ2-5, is DTGVSQNPRHKITKRGQNVTFRCDPISEHNRLYWYRQTLGQGPEFLTYFQNEAQLEKSRLLSDRFSAERPKGSFSTLEIQRTEQGDSAMYLCASSLVGGAQQETQYFGPGTRLLVL.

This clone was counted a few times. DNA for the CDR3: TGTGCCTGGAGTGGGCGGGGGGGGCAGTATTTT. Translating it yields CAWSGRGGQYF. The gene calls are TRBV30 and TRBJ2-3; 9 bases are a match to TRBD2. Germline V lookup: CDR1 GTSNPN, CDR2 SVGIG (reference sequence). Trimming took 1 base from V and 11 from J; bases not matched to a gene: 1. The CDR3 spans 11 residues.

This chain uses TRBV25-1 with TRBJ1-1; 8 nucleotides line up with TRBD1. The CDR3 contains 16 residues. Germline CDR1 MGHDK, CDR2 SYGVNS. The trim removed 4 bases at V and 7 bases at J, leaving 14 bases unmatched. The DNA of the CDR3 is TGTGCCAGCAGTGGGGGGGTCCGGGACAGGAGCCTTGAAGCTTTCTTT. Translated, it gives CASSGGVRDRSLEAFF.

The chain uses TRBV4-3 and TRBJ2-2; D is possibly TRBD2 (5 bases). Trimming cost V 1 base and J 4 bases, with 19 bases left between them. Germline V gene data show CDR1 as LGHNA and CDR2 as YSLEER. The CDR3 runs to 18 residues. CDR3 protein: CASSQVWSRGRGTGELFF. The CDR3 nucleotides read TGCGCCAGCAGCCAAGTCTGGAGTCGAGGGAGAGGCACCGGGGAGCTGTTTTTT.

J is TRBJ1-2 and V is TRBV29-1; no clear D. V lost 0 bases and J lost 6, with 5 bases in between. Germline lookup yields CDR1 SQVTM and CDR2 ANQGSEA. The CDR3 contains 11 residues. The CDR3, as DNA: TGCAGCGTTGAAGAGGCGGATGGCTACACCTTC. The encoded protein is CSVEEADGYTF.

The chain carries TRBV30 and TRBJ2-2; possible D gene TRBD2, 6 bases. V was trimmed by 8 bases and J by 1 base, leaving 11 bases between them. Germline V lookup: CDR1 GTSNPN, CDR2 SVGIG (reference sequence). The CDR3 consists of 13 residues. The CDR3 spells CAVSGGNTGELFF. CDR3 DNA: TGTGCCGTATCCGGGGGGAACACCGGGGAGCTGTTTTTT.

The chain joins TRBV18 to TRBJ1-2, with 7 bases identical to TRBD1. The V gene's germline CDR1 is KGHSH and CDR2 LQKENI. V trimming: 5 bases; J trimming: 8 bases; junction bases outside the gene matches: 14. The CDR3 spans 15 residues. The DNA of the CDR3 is TGTGCCAGCTCATCGGCGACAGGGACACCCGAGGGCTACACCTTC. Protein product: CASSSATGTPEGYTF.

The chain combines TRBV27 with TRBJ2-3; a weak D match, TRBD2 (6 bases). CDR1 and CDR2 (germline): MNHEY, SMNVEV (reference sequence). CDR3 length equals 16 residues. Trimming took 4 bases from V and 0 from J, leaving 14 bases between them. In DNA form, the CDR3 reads TGTGCCAGCAGTTCACCTGGGCGGGGAAGCACAGATACGCAGTATTTT. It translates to CASSSPGRGSTDTQYF.

The CDR3 sequence: CASAKAGGYRSETQYF. The CDR3 DNA follows: TGTGCCAGCGCGAAAGCAGGGGGCTATCGATCGGAGACCCAGTACTTC. This sequence joins TRBV2 and TRBJ2-5; TRBD1 aligns across 8 bases. CDR3 length: 16 amino acids. The junction had 16 bases not matched to a gene; V was cut back by 8 bases and J by 5 bases. Germline lookup yields CDR1 SNHLY and CDR2 FYNNEI.

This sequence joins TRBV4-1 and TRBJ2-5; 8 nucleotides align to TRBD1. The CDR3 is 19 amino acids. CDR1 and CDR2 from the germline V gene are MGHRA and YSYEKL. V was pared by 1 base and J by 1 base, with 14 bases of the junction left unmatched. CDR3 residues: CASSQVGRTGQGFQETQYF. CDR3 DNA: TGCGCCAGCAGCCAAGTAGGGCGGACAGGGCAGGGGTTCCAAGAGACCCAGTACTTC.

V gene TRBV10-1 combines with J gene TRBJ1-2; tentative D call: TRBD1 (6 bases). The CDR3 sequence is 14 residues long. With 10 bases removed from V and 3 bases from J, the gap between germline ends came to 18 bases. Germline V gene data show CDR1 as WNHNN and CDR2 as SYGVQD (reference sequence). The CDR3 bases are TGCGCCACTAACGGGGGGGGCTTACACTATGGCTACACCTTC. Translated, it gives CATNGGGLHYGYTF.

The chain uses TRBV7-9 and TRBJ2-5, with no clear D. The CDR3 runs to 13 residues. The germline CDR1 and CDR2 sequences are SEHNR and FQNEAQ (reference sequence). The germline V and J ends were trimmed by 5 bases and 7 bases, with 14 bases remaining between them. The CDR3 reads CASSRPPRGTQYF. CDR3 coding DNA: TGTGCCAGCAGCCGCCCCCCCAGAGGGACCCAGTACTTC.

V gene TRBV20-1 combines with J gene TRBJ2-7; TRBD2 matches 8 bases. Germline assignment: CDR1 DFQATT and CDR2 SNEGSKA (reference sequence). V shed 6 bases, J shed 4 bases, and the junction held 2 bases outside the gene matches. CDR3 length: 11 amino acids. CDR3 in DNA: TGCAGTGCGGAGCGGGGGTACGAGCAGTACTTC. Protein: CSAERGYEQYF.

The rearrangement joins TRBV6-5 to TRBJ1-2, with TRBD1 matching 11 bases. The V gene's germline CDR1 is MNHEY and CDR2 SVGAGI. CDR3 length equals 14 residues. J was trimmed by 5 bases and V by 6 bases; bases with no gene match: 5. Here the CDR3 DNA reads TGTGCCAGCAGACCCGGGACAGGGGGTTATGGCTACACCTTC. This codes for CASRPGTGGYGYTF.

This CDR3 is CASSISGLAGLTDTQYF. The CDR3 DNA follows: TGTGCCAGTAGTATATCGGGACTAGCGGGGCTCACAGATACGCAGTATTTT. The chain links TRBV19 to TRBJ2-3, with TRBD2 identical over 13 bases. J gave up 2 bases and V 2 bases, and 4 bases lay outside the gene matches. Germline values: CDR1 LNHDA, CDR2 SQIVND (reference sequence). The CDR3 is made up of 17 amino acids.

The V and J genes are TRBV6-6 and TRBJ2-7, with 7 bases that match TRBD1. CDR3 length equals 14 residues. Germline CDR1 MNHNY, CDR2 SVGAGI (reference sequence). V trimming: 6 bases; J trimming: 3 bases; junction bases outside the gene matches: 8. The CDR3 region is CASRNTRDSYEQYF. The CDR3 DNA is TGTGCCAGCAGAAACACCCGGGACAGCTACGAGCAGTACTTC.

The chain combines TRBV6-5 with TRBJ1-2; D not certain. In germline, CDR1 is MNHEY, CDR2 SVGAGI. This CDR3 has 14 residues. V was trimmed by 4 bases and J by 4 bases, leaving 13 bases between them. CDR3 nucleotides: TGTGCCAGCAGTTGGGAGGGATCTAGCTATGGCTACACCTTC. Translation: CASSWEGSSYGYTF.

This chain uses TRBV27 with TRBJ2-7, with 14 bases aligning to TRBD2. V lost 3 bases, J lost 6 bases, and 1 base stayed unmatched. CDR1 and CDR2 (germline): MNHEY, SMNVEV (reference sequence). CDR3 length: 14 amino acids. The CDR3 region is CASSLGTSGGEQYF. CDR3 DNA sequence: TGTGCCAGCAGTTTGGGGACTAGCGGGGGCGAGCAGTACTTC.